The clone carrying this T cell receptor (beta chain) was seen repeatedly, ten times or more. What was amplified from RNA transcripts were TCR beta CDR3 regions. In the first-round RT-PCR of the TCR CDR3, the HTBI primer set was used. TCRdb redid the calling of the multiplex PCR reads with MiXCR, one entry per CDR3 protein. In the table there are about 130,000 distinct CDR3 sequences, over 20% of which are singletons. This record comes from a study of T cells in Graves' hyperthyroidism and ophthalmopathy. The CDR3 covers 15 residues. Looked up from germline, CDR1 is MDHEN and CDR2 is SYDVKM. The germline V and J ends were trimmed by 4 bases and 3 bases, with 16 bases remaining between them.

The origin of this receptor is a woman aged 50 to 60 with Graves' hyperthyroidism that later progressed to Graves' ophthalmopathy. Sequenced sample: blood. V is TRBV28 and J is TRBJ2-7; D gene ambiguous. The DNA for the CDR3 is TGTGCCAGCAGTTCCCCGTCCATGAAACGCTACGAGCAGTACTTC. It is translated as CASSSPSMKRYEQYF.